This TCR beta chain appears in the sequencing data of a study of shared clonotypes between healthy human individuals. Profiled with immunoSEQ multiplex PCR; TCRdb holds only in-frame clones, not every one. The data hold around 700,000 clones, with around two thirds observed a single time. This clone was detected a few times. The same CDR3 can be traced to other DNA sequences in this sample. Germline V gives CDR1 SGHNT, CDR2 YYREEE (reference sequence). V shed 0 bases and J shed 5 bases, with 14 bases lying between them. The CDR3 totals 15 residues. Sequencing was performed on memory CD4+ T cells sorted from blood. Noted subset: CD45RA-negative fraction. The V and J genes are TRBV5-4 and TRBJ2-5, with D tentatively TRBD2 (6 bases). The sequence came from a woman younger than 45 in good health. The CDR3 loop reads CASSLGAGPGETQYF. The CDR3 DNA reads TGTGCCAGCAGCTTGGGTGCGGGACCAGGGGAGACCCAGTACTTC.